This TCR beta chain was identified during a study of blood T cell repertoires in COVID-19. Background on the study: Specimens from acute and convalescent COVID-19 originated in the United States, Italy and Spain. Nucleic acid was either cDNA or gDNA, and it came from T cells, B-cell-depleted T cells, or PBMCs.

In the authors' methods: Reference gene primers were amplified, and this amplification served to estimate nucleated cell counts. Method: immunoSEQ multiplex PCR; TCRdb's copy keeps in-frame clones and lacks some. V and J calls and clone size are copied from that table; D and trimming were computed from the DNA. This table has about 120,000 clones, 80% to 90% appearing once. CDR1 and CDR2 from the germline V gene are MNHNY and SVGAGI (reference sequence). J was trimmed by 9 bases and V by 0 bases; bases with no gene match: 5. CDR3 length equals 14 residues. The chain carries TRBV6-6 and TRBJ2-7; 10 nucleotides line up with TRBD1. The TCR sequence derives from a man between 65 and 85 years old with active or convalescent COVID-19. The sample was peripheral blood. CDR3 amino acids: CASSYSGQGSGQYF. In DNA form, the CDR3 reads TGTGCCAGCAGTTACTCGGGACAGGGGTCCGGGCAGTACTTC.